This TCR beta chain emerged from a study of blood T cell repertoires in COVID-19. In the study overall: From the United States, Italy and Spain came samples of acute and convalescent COVID-19. T cells, B-cell-depleted T cells, or PBMCs provided the cDNA or gDNA that served as material.

How the authors handled the data: Amplification of reference gene primers was used by the study to estimate nucleated cell counts. Here immunoSEQ multiplex PCR was the method, and the copy in TCRdb shows in-frame clones only, minus some. From that table come the V and J calls and clone size; the DNA was used to work out D and trimming. Among about 160,000 clones listed, more than 75% were seen once. Germline CDR1 and CDR2: SGHKS and YYEKEE (reference sequence). V lost 4 bases, J lost 4 bases, and 9 bases stayed unmatched. This CDR3 comprises 16 residues. What was sequenced was peripheral blood. This rearrangement joins TRBV5-5 to TRBJ2-5; 11 nucleotides match TRBD1. This sequence was found in a man between 65 and 85 years old with acute or convalescent COVID-19. As DNA, the CDR3 is TGTGCCAGCAGCCTAACCGGACAGGGGGCGGGAGAGACCCAGTACTTC. Its translation: CASSLTGQGAGETQYF.